Below, 11 T cell receptor beta chains from the same sample are listed, as sequenced in a study of T-cell reconstitution after alpha-beta-depleted transplantation in children. Unique molecular identifiers were built into the TCRbeta library. TCRdb reprocessed the PCR reads via MiXCR and lists one record per CDR3 protein. In the table there are approximately 50,000 distinct CDR3 sequences, 40% to 60% of which are singletons. Sequenced material: peripheral blood, taken before TCRalphabeta/CD19-depleted stem cell transplant. The receptor set was obtained from a boy younger than two with SCID, due to receive a stem cell transplant.

For this clonotype: One junction end does not reproduce the germline sequence, and a read error may be involved. The chain is built from TRBV12-3 or TRBV12-4 and TRBJ2-7; 8 bases agree with TRBD2. The CDR3 contains 16 residues. The chain's CDR3 is CASSLGVAGTSYEQSF. CDR3 nucleotides: TGTGCCAGCAGTTTAGGAGTAGCGGGGACATCCTACGAGCAGTCCTTC.

The V call is TRBV6-4, the J call TRBJ1-6; D is unresolved. Trimming took 8 bases from V and 7 from J, leaving 15 bases between them. CDR3 length: 14 amino acids. Germline assignment: CDR1 MRHNA and CDR2 SNTAGT. CDR3 nucleotides: TGTGCCAGCGCCGCCGACGTACAGAATTCACCCCTCCACTTT. This translates into CASAADVQNSPLHF.

About this clonotype: This clone may be a read error of a much larger clone one base away. The chain carries TRBV7-8 and TRBJ1-6; no firm D call. Per the germline V gene, CDR1 is SGHVS and CDR2 is FQNEAQ. V lost 3 bases and J 6 bases, leaving 12 bases between the germline ends. CDR3 length: 15 amino acids. The CDR3 nucleotides are TGTGCCAGCAGCTTTGCCAGACTGACTAATTCACCCCTCCACTTT. Its protein is CASSFARLTNSPLHF.

The V call is TRBV9, the J call TRBJ2-2; D remains ambiguous. Looked up from germline, CDR1 is SGDLS and CDR2 is YYNGEE. This CDR3 has 13 amino acids. The ends were cut back, 0 bases at V and 4 bases at J, with 4 bases in the middle. DNA for the CDR3: TGTGCCAGCAGCGTAGATGGCACCGGGGAGCTGTTTTTT. Its translation is CASSVDGTGELFF.

This clonotype came up many times. The V call is TRBV10-3, the J call TRBJ2-3; 9 bases are shared with TRBD2. The V gene's germline CDR1 is ENHRY and CDR2 SYGVKD. There are 16 residues in the CDR3. V lost 6 bases and J lost 4; bases outside the gene matches: 11. The CDR3 sequence: CAISESSGGMADTQYF. The DNA of the CDR3 is TGTGCCATCAGCGAATCGAGCGGGGGGATGGCAGATACGCAGTATTTT.

V gene TRBV5-4 combines with J gene TRBJ2-5; 9 bases line up with TRBD1. The CDR3 contains 15 residues. V shed 3 bases, J shed 2 bases, and the junction held 5 bases outside the gene matches. Germline lookup yields CDR1 SGHNT and CDR2 YYREEE (reference sequence). CDR3 region: CASSSQQGAQETQYF. For the CDR3, the DNA is TGTGCCAGCAGCTCCCAACAGGGGGCTCAAGAGACCCAGTACTTC. The whole variable domain, remainder taken from reference TRBV5-4 and TRBJ2-5, is ETGVTQSPTHLIKTRGQQVTLRCSSQSGHNTVSWYQQALGQGPQFIFQYYREEENGRGNFPPRFSGLQFPNYSSELNVNALELDDSALYLCASSSQQGAQETQYFGPGTRLLVL.

This clonotype was seen only once. The chain recombines TRBV24-1 with TRBJ2-4; maybe TRBD1 (6 bases). The CDR3 extends over 14 amino acids. V lost 4 bases to trimming and J lost 8 bases, with 14 bases between them. From germline, CDR1 is KGHDR and CDR2 SFDVKD. In DNA form, the CDR3 reads TGTGCCACCAGTGACACAGACAGGATGGACATTCAGTACTTC. Amino acids: CATSDTDRMDIQYF.

This chain uses TRBV2 with TRBJ1-5; 9 positions agree with TRBD1. The germline V gene has CDR1 SNHLY and CDR2 FYNNEI. V lost 4 bases to trimming and J lost 6 bases; unmatched junction nucleotides: 7. The CDR3 totals 15 residues. The CDR3 loop reads CASSVRDRAAQPQHF. The CDR3 nucleotides read TGTGCCAGCAGTGTAAGGGACAGGGCGGCTCAGCCCCAGCATTTT.

The rearrangement joins TRBV4-1 to TRBJ1-1, with a tentative D call TRBD1 (6 bases). Trimming took 0 bases from V and 0 from J, leaving 17 bases between them. The CDR3 sequence is 18 residues long. Germline V gene lookup returns CDR1 MGHRA and CDR2 YSYEKL. CDR3 region: CASSQDTEQQGLNTEAFF. CDR3 bases: TGCGCCAGCAGCCAAGATACAGAACAACAGGGATTGAACACTGAAGCTTTCTTT.

A few counts support this clonotype. This rearrangement joins TRBV6-5 to TRBJ2-7; 8 bases agree with TRBD1. The length of the CDR3 is 16 residues. The germline CDR1 and CDR2 sequences are MNHEY and SVGAGI. The J segment lost 2 bases and the V segment lost 2 bases, leaving 8 bases of the junction unmatched. The CDR3 nucleotides read TGTGCCAGCAGTTACCGGCAGGGGGCTTACCCCTACGAGCAGTACTTC. It translates to CASSYRQGAYPYEQYF.

The gene calls are TRBV4-2 and TRBJ1-5; 7 positions match TRBD1. The V and J ends lost 4 bases and 1 base, in that order; junction bases with no gene match: 13. The germline V gene has CDR1 LGHNA and CDR2 YNFKEQ. The CDR3 contains 18 residues. In DNA, the CDR3 is TGTGCCAGCAGCCTAGGGACAAGGGGGCTATGGAGCAATCAGCCCCAGCATTTT. Encoded protein: CASSLGTRGLWSNQPQHF.